The 18 T cell receptor beta chains in this list originate from one sample, sequenced in a study of vaccination and CD4 T cells after COVID-19. These receptors have no identified antigens. The Oncomine TCR Beta short-read assay was applied to DNA of cultured CD4+ T cells. One entry per CDR3 protein, called by TCRdb with MiXCR from the PCR reads. The sample includes roughly 25,000 distinct CDR3 sequences, approximately 28% of them seen just once. Time point given: late sampling 161 to 241 days after vaccination in a few convalescent patients. Treatment here: 10-day PBMC culture with coronavirus spike peptide pools or control peptides (ViraFEST assay). This sample comprised CD4+ T cells from blood, cultured in vitro, obtained about 7 months after SARS-CoV-2 vaccination. The receptors originated from a human donor who had recovered from COVID-19.

This clonotype was picked up many times. V gene TRBV7-2 combines with J gene TRBJ2-5; 10 nucleotides agree with TRBD2. The V segment lost 5 bases and the J segment 6 bases; nucleotides outside the gene matches: 18. The germline CDR1 and CDR2 sequences are SGHTA and FQGNSA. CDR3 length: 18 amino acids. The CDR3 region has the DNA TGTGCCAGCAGCAAGAGCGGGAGGGCCGGGACTGGAAGCCAGACCCAGTACTTC. It yields the protein CASSKSGRAGTGSQTQYF.

This clonotype has a handful of counts. The chain employs TRBV28 and TRBJ2-5; 8 bases are a match to TRBD1. With V trimmed by 6 bases and J by 5 bases, 17 bases remained unmatched. In germline, CDR1 is MDHEN, CDR2 SYDVKM. The CDR3 runs to 17 residues. The CDR3 sequence: CASSLTFGQGARETQYF. The CDR3, as DNA: TGTGCCAGCAGCCTAACCTTCGGGCAGGGGGCGAGGGAGACCCAGTACTTC. Full variable domain (missing parts from reference TRBV28 and TRBJ2-5): DVKVTQSSRYLVKRTGEKVFLECVQDMDHENMFWYRQDPGLGLRLIYFSYDVKMKEKGDIPEGYSVSREKKERFSLILESASTNQTSMYLCASSLTFGQGARETQYFGPGTRLLVL.

By share of the sample, this clonotype is medium-sized. The chain links TRBV29-1 to TRBJ1-2; maybe TRBD1 (5 bases). V shed 0 bases and J shed 4 bases, with 12 bases lying between them. Germline assignment: CDR1 SQVTM and CDR2 ANQGSEA. This CDR3 region has 14 residues. The CDR3 region has the DNA TGCAGCGTTGAAGAAAGGGGCCCCCTCTATGGCTACACCTTC. Protein sequence: CSVEERGPLYGYTF. Full variable domain (rest looked up from reference TRBV29-1 and TRBJ1-2): SAVISQKPSRDICQRGTSLTIQCQVDSQVTMMFWYRQQPGQSLTLIATANQGSEATYESGFVIDKFPISRPNLTFSTLTVSNMSPEDSSIYLCSVEERGPLYGYTFGSGTRLTVV.

This chain connects TRBV27 to TRBJ2-4; TRBD2 matches 13 bases. The germline CDR1 and CDR2 sequences are MNHEY and SMNVEV (reference sequence). V lost 5 bases, J lost 0 bases, and 10 bases stayed unmatched. The CDR3 loop spans 19 amino acids. CDR3 coding DNA: TGTGCCAGCAGTCCAATACGGGGACTAGCGGGATTAGCCAAAAACATTCAGTACTTC. Its protein is CASSPIRGLAGLAKNIQYF.

This chain joins TRBV20-1 and TRBJ1-1; D gene uncertain. V dropped 3 bases and J dropped 1 base, with 6 bases sitting between them. The CDR3 sequence is 12 residues long. Germline V gene sequence: CDR1 DFQATT, CDR2 SNEGSKA (reference sequence). CDR3 bases: TGCAGTGCTAGTGCAGGGAACACTGAAGCTTTCTTT. Translation: CSASAGNTEAFF.

This clonotype has a handful of counts. This chain joins TRBV7-8 and TRBJ2-1; possibly TRBD2 for D (5 bases). CDR1 is SGHVS and CDR2 is FQNEAQ in the germline V gene. This CDR3 has 15 residues. V was cut by 1 base and J by 2 bases, with 9 bases left in between. The CDR3 region has the DNA TGTGCCAGCAGCTTAGAGGAGGTCCCCTACAATGAGCAGTTCTTC. It specifies CASSLEEVPYNEQFF.

This clonotype was seen more than once but under ten times. V and J are TRBV6-2 or TRBV6-3 and TRBJ2-7, with TRBD1 matching over 10 bases. Germline CDR1 and CDR2: MNHEY and SVGEGT. CDR3 length: 17 residues. V was clipped by 7 bases and J by 7 bases; unmatched bases: 19. The CDR3 sequence is CASTPFSTTGGTWEQYF. CDR3 nucleotides: TGTGCCAGCACTCCCTTTTCCACGACAGGGGGCACTTGGGAGCAGTACTTC.

The table lists this clonotype with a few counts. The chain is built from TRBV20-1 and TRBJ2-3; D is unresolved. With 6 bases removed from V and 2 bases from J, the gap between germline ends came to 15 bases. The germline CDR1 and CDR2 sequences are DFQATT and SNEGSKA (reference sequence). The CDR3 totals 14 residues. The DNA of the CDR3 is TGCAGTGCGCCCACCCCGCGGACCACAGATACGCAGTATTTT. Translated: CSAPTPRTTDTQYF.

V is TRBV19 and J is TRBJ2-5, with 10 bases aligning to TRBD1. The CDR3 has 15 residues. Germline values: CDR1 LNHDA, CDR2 SQIVND (reference sequence). J gave up 1 base and V 8 bases, and 7 bases lay outside the gene matches. CDR3: CASAGTGVSQETQYF. The DNA for the CDR3 is TGTGCCAGTGCCGGGACAGGGGTGAGCCAAGAGACCCAGTACTTC.

Remarks on this clonotype: The junction differs from germline at one of its ends, possibly a read error. The chain uses TRBV6-2 or TRBV6-3 and TRBJ1-5, with 8 bases identical to TRBD1. Germline CDR1 MNHEY, CDR2 SVGEGT. CDR3 length: 14 amino acids. The CDR3 bases are TGTGCCAGCAGTAACTCAGGGGGCCGTCAGCCCCAGCATTTT. As protein: CASSNSGGRQPQHF.

This clonotype was seen a few times. V is TRBV7-9 and J is TRBJ1-2; unclear D gene. The germline V gene has CDR1 SEHNR and CDR2 FQNEAQ (reference sequence). The CDR3 consists of 17 residues. The V and J ends lost 6 bases and 4 bases respectively, with 24 bases between them. CDR3 nucleotide sequence: TGTGCCAGCAGTCCAGGTGTCTTTAGGACTAACTTCTATGGCTACACCTTC. Translating it yields CASSPGVFRTNFYGYTF. Variable domain in full (rest from reference TRBV7-9 and TRBJ1-2): DTGVSQNPRHKITKRGQNVTFRCDPISEHNRLYWYRQTLGQGPEFLTYFQNEAQLEKSRLLSDRFSAERPKGSFSTLEIQRTEQGDSAMYLCASSPGVFRTNFYGYTFGSGTRLTVV.

This clonotype showed up just a few times. J is TRBJ2-7 and V is TRBV6-1; TRBD2 might be the D (5 bases). The CDR3 has 11 residues. The V end lost 7 bases, the J end lost 3 bases, and 7 bases lay between the germline ends. Germline V gene lookup returns CDR1 MNHNS and CDR2 SASEGT. CDR3 in amino acids: CASTRDYEQYF. The CDR3 nucleotides are TGTGCCAGCACCCGGGACTACGAGCAGTACTTC.

The chain carries TRBV5-4 and TRBJ2-5; 11 bases agree with TRBD2. Per germline, CDR1 SGHNT and CDR2 YYREEE (reference sequence). The CDR3 covers 15 residues. V dropped 3 bases and J dropped 4; count of bases not matched to a gene: 5. CDR3 residues: CASSYSGRATETQYF. CDR3 sequence (DNA): TGTGCCAGCAGCTATAGCGGGAGGGCCACAGAGACCCAGTACTTC.

This sequence joins TRBV20-1 and TRBJ2-1; D remains unclear. The germline V and J ends were trimmed by 5 bases and 6 bases, with 14 bases remaining between them. The length of the CDR3 is 13 residues. Germline V gene data show CDR1 as DFQATT and CDR2 as SNEGSKA (reference sequence). CDR3 DNA sequence: TGCAGTGCTTCTTACGGCCAAGTCAATGAGCAGTTCTTC. Translation: CSASYGQVNEQFF.

The chain uses TRBV27 and TRBJ2-2; D remains ambiguous. V was trimmed by 2 bases and J by 1 base, leaving 14 bases between them. Looked up from germline, CDR1 is MNHEY and CDR2 is SMNVEV (reference sequence). The CDR3 sequence is 17 residues long. The CDR3 sequence: CASSLRPRLLNTGELFF. DNA of the CDR3: TGTGCCAGCAGTTTACGTCCCAGGCTTTTGAACACCGGGGAGCTGTTTTTT.

The rearrangement uses TRBV6-5 and TRBJ2-7; weak D call: TRBD2 (7 bases). This CDR3 spans 15 amino acids. Trimming pared 0 bases from V and 6 bases from J, leaving 15 bases between. CDR1 MNHEY and CDR2 SVGAGI come from the germline V gene. The CDR3 region has the DNA TGTGCCAGCAGTTACTCGATGGCAGGGGAGGGCGAGCAGTACTTC. Residues: CASSYSMAGEGEQYF.

J is TRBJ1-1 and V is TRBV24-1, with D hard to call. Trimming shortened V by 4 bases and J by 4 bases, and 6 bases separated the two germline ends. The CDR3 length is 12 residues. Germline values: CDR1 KGHDR, CDR2 SFDVKD. The CDR3 bases are TGTGCCACCAGTGACTCGGGCACTGAAGCTTTCTTT. As protein: CATSDSGTEAFF.

In its sample, this clonotype was seen a few times. The chain couples TRBV20-1 to TRBJ1-5; maybe TRBD1 (6 bases). Trimming took 7 bases from V and 6 from J, leaving 22 bases between them. Germline CDR1 is DFQATT and CDR2 is SNEGSKA (reference sequence). This CDR3 comprises 15 residues. The chain's CDR3 is CSVRGQGRYGQPQHF. The CDR3 DNA reads as TGCAGTGTCAGAGGGCAGGGGAGGTATGGTCAGCCCCAGCATTTT.